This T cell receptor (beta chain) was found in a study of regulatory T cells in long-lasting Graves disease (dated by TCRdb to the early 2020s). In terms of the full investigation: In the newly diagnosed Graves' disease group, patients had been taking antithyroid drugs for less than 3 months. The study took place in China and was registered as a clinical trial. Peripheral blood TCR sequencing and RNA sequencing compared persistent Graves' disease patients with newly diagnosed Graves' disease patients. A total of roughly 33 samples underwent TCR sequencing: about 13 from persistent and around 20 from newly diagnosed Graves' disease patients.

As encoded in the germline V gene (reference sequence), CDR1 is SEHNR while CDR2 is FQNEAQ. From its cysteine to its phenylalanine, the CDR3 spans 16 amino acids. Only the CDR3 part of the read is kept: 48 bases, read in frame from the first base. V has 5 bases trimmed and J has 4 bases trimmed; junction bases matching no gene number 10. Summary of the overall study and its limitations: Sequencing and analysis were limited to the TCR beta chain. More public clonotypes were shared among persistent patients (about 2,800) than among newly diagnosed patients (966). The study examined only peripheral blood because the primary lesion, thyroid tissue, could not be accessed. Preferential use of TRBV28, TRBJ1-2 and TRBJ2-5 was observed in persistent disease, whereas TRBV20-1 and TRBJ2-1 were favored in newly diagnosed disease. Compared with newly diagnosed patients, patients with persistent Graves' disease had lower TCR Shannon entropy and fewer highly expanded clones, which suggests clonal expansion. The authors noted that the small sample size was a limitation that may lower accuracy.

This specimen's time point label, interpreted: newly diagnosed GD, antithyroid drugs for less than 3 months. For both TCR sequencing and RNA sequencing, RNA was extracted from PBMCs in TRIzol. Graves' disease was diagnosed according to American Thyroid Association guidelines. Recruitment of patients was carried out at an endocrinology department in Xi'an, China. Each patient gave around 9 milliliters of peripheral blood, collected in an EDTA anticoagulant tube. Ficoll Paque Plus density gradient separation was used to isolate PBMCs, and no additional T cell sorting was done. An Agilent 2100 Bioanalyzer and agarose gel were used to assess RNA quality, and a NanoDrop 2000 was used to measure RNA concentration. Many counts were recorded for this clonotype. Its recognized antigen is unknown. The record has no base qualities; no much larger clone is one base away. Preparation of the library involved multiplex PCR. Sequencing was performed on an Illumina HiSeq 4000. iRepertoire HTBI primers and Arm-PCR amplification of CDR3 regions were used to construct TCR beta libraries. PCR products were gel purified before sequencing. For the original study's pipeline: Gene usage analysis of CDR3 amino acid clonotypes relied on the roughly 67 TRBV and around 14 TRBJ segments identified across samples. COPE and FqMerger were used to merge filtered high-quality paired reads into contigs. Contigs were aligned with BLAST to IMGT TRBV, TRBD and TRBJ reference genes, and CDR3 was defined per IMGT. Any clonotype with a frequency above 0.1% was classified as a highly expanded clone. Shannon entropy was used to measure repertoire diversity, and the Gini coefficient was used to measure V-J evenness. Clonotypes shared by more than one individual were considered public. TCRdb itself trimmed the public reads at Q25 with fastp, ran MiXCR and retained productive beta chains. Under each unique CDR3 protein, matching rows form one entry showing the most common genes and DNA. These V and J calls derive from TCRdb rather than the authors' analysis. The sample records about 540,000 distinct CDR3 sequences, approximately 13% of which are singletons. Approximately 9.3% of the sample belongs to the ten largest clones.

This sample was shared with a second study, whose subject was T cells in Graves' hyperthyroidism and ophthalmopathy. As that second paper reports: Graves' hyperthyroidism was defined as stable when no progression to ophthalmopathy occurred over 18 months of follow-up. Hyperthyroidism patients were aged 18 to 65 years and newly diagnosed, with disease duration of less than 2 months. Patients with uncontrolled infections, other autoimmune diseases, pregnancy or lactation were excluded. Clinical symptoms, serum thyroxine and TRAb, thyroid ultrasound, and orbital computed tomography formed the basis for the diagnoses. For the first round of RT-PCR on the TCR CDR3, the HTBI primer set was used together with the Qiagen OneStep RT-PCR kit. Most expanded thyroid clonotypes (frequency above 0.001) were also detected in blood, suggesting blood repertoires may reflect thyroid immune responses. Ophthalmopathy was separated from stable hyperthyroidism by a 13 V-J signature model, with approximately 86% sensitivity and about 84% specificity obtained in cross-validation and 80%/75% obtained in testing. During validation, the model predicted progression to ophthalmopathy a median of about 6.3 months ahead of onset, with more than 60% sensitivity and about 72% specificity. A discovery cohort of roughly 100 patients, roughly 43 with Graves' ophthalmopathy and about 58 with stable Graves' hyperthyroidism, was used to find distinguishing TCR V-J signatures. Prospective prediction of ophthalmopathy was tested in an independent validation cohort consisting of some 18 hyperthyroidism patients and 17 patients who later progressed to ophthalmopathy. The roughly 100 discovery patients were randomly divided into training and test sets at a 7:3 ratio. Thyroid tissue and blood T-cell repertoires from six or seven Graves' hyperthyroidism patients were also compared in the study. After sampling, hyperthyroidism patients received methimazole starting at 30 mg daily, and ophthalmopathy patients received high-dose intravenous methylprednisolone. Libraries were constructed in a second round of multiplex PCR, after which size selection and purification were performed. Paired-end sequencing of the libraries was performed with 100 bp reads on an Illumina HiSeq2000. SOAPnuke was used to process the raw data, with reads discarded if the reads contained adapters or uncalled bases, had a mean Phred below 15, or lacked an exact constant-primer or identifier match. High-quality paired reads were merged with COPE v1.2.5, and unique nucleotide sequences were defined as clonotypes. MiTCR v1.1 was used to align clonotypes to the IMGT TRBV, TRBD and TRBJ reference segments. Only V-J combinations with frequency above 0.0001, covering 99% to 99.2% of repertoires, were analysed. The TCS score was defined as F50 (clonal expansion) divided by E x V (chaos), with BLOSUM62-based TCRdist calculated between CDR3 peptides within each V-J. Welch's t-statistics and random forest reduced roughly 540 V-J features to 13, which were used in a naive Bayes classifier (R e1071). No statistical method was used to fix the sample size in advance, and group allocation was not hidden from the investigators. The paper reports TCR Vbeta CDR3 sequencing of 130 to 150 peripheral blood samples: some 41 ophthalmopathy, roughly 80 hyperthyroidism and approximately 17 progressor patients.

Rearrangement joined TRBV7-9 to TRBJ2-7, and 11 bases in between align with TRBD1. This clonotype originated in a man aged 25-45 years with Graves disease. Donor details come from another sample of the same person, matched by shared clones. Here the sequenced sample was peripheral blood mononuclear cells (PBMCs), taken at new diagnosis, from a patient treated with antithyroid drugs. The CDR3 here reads CASSPSRDRGMYEQYF. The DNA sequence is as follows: TGTGCCAGCAGCCCCTCCCGGGACAGGGGGATGTACGAGCAGTACTTC.